One sample yielded the 28 T cell receptor beta chains listed below, sequenced in a study of a mutant IDH1 vaccine in newly diagnosed glioma. Time point specified: week 35, safety follow-up. Doses consisted of 300 ug of mutant IDH1 20-mer peptide each, paired with topical imiquimod. Using immunoSEQ multiplex PCR, the repertoire was profiled, and TCRdb retains in-frame clones only, with some absent. The sample includes around 30,000 clones, roughly 85% of them seen just once. Their cognate antigens are unknown. The material sequenced was PBMCs, taken from a glioma patient whose treatment included an IDH1 peptide vaccine. The receptor set was obtained from a young woman with glioma.

This clone was recorded only once. The chain carries TRBV2 and TRBJ1-2; D possibly corresponds to TRBD1 (5 bases). This CDR3 is built from 13 residues. CDR1 SNHLY and CDR2 FYNNEI come from the germline V gene. The V and J ends lost 7 bases and 7 bases respectively, with 16 bases between them. The CDR3 nucleotides are TGTGCCAGCATGCGGGAGGGGCCGGGTGGCTACACCTTC. It translates to CASMREGPGGYTF.

The CDR3 nucleotides read TGTGCCAGTAAGATCCCGAACACTGAAGCTTTCTTT. Translating it yields CASKIPNTEAFF. The chain links TRBV19 to TRBJ1-1; D ambiguous. Germline CDR1 is LNHDA and CDR2 is SQIVND (reference sequence). Trimming took off 7 bases at V and 1 base at J, with 7 bases between the two ends. The CDR3 spans 12 residues.

The V call is TRBV29-1, the J call TRBJ2-3; 9 bases line up with TRBD1. CDR1 is SQVTM and CDR2 is ANQGSEA in the germline V gene. This CDR3 comprises 14 residues. The V and J ends lost 6 bases and 8 bases, in that order; junction bases with no gene match: 12. The CDR3 loop is CSVGTGTDGSTQYF. CDR3 in DNA: TGCAGCGTAGGGACAGGGACTGATGGATCTACGCAGTATTTT.

This chain links TRBV9 with TRBJ1-3; TRBD1 matches 7 bases. With 1 base clipped from V and 2 bases from J, the junction kept 6 bases outside the gene matches. CDR1 and CDR2 from the germline V gene are SGDLS and YYNGEE. The CDR3 sequence is 16 residues long. CDR3 amino acids: CASSVSIQGAGNTIYF. The CDR3 bases are TGTGCCAGCAGCGTAAGCATTCAGGGGGCTGGAAACACCATATATTTT.

The V and J genes are TRBV6-5 and TRBJ2-7; 9 positions agree with TRBD1. Trimming removed 6 bases from V and 3 bases from J; junction bases left unmatched: 9. Germline V gene sequence: CDR1 MNHEY, CDR2 SVGAGI. There are 15 residues in the CDR3. The CDR3 region has the DNA TGTGCCAGCAGCGTACAGGGGGCAAAGATCTACGAGCAGTACTTC. Translating it yields CASSVQGAKIYEQYF.

The V and J genes are TRBV18 and TRBJ1-5, with a tentative D call TRBD1 (5 bases). The CDR3 loop spans 16 amino acids. Trimming took off 0 bases at V and 2 bases at J, with 11 bases between the two ends. The germline CDR1 and CDR2 sequences are KGHSH and LQKENI. Written as DNA, the CDR3 is TGTGCCAGCTCACCACCCGGGGGTTTGGGCAATCAGCCCCAGCATTTT. Translated: CASSPPGGLGNQPQHF.

CDR3 protein: CASSSTETGNKGYTF. In nucleotides, the CDR3 is TGTGCCAGCAGCTCGACCGAGACAGGGAACAAGGGCTACACCTTC. V and J are TRBV7-2 and TRBJ1-2; 7 bases are shared with TRBD1. The junction had 13 bases not matched to a gene; V was cut back by 4 bases and J by 8 bases. The CDR3 length is 15 residues. The germline V gene has CDR1 SGHTA and CDR2 FQGNSA.

The chain couples TRBV27 to TRBJ1-5, with D possibly TRBD1 on 6 matching bases. Germline V gene sequence: CDR1 MNHEY, CDR2 SMNVEV (reference sequence). CDR3 length equals 16 residues. Trimming stripped 5 bases from V and 0 bases from J, with 14 bases between. The CDR3 is CASSPRTDNSNQPQHF. CDR3 coding DNA: TGTGCCAGCAGTCCCCGGACAGATAATAGCAATCAGCCCCAGCATTTT.

The rearrangement joins TRBV9 to TRBJ2-5; 9 positions match TRBD2. The germline V gene encodes CDR1 SGDLS and CDR2 YYNGEE. CDR3 length equals 15 residues. The J segment lost 5 bases and the V segment lost 0 bases, leaving 5 bases of the junction unmatched. CDR3 in amino acids: CASSVDAGGSETQYF. The DNA for the CDR3 is TGTGCCAGCAGCGTAGATGCGGGAGGGTCGGAGACCCAGTACTTC.

The chain combines TRBV29-1 with TRBJ2-3; 11 nucleotides match TRBD2. This CDR3 region has 16 residues. The V gene end was trimmed by 8 bases and the J gene end by 0 bases; junction bases not matched to a gene: 10. Germline V gene data show CDR1 as SQVTM and CDR2 as ANQGSEA. The CDR3 nucleotides are TGCAGCCCTGTGGTAGCGGGAGGGCCAAGCACAGATACGCAGTATTTT. Translated, it gives CSPVVAGGPSTDTQYF.

V gene TRBV15 combines with J gene TRBJ2-1; D assignment may be TRBD1 or TRBD2 (6 bases each). V was clipped by 3 bases and J by 2 bases, with 17 bases between them. The CDR3 covers 17 residues. CDR1 and CDR2 from the germline V gene are LNHNV and YYDKDF (reference sequence). The DNA for the CDR3 is TGTGCCACCAGCAGTGAGGGCAGGGGCGGGGCCTACAATGAGCAGTTCTTC. Protein sequence: CATSSEGRGGAYNEQFF.

The J gene is TRBJ2-1, the V gene TRBV5-6; TRBD2 aligns across 10 bases. The V and J ends lost 4 bases and 2 bases, in that order; junction bases with no gene match: 3. The CDR3 has 15 amino acids. CDR1 is SGHDT and CDR2 is YYEEEE in the germline V gene. CDR3 nucleotide sequence: TGTGCCAGCAGCGCCACTAGCGGGGCCTACAATGAGCAGTTCTTC. Amino acids: CASSATSGAYNEQFF.

V is TRBV7-2 and J is TRBJ1-6, with 9 bases matching TRBD1. V trimming: 5 bases; J trimming: 7 bases; junction bases outside the gene matches: 6. This CDR3 spans 15 amino acids. Germline values: CDR1 SGHTA, CDR2 FQGNSA. In DNA form, the CDR3 reads TGTGCCAGCAGCCTCCCGGGACAGGGAAATTCACCCCTCCACTTT. Amino acid sequence: CASSLPGQGNSPLHF.

This clone appeared once. This sequence joins TRBV29-1 and TRBJ2-1; 12 bases are shared with TRBD2. The CDR3 is 14 amino acids. J was trimmed by 9 bases and V by 1 base; bases with no gene match: 4. CDR1 and CDR2 (germline): SQVTM, ANQGSEA. The CDR3 spells CSVEASGRAIEQFF. The CDR3 DNA is TGCAGCGTTGAAGCTAGCGGGAGGGCCATTGAGCAGTTCTTC.

The chain uses TRBV18 and TRBJ2-7; D is uncertain. The germline V gene encodes CDR1 KGHSH and CDR2 LQKENI. This CDR3 has 12 amino acids. The ends were cut back, 3 bases at V and 3 bases at J, with 6 bases in the middle. CDR3: CASSPQNYEQYF. The CDR3 DNA follows: TGTGCCAGCTCACCCCAAAACTACGAGCAGTACTTC.

The V and J genes are TRBV5-6 and TRBJ1-5; no reliable D call. CDR1 and CDR2 (germline): SGHDT, YYEEEE. This CDR3 has 12 residues. Trimming cost V 0 bases and J 4 bases, with 2 bases left between them. CDR3 loop: CASSLANQPQHF. The CDR3 DNA reads as TGTGCCAGCAGCTTGGCAAATCAGCCCCAGCATTTT.

The gene calls are TRBV29-1 and TRBJ1-4, with a possible D match to TRBD1 (5 bases). Germline CDR1 and CDR2: SQVTM and ANQGSEA. The CDR3 is 15 residues long. V dropped 4 bases and J dropped 6 bases, with 18 bases sitting between them. Written as DNA, the CDR3 is TGCAGCGTTGGTCCGACCGGGGGAGGGCATGAAAAACTGTTTTTT. Translation: CSVGPTGGGHEKLFF.

The chain's CDR3 is CASSQVSGQTYEQYF. The CDR3 region has the DNA TGCGCCAGCAGCCAAGTGAGCGGGCAGACCTACGAGCAGTACTTC. The chain couples TRBV4-1 to TRBJ2-7, with a tentative D call TRBD2 (6 bases). The ends were cut back, 1 base at V and 2 bases at J, with 12 bases in the middle. From germline, CDR1 is MGHRA and CDR2 YSYEKL. This CDR3 spans 15 amino acids.

This clone occurred once. This sequence joins TRBV10-3 and TRBJ2-7; D remains ambiguous. The CDR3 extends over 14 amino acids. Looked up from germline, CDR1 is ENHRY and CDR2 is SYGVKD. V shed 3 bases and J shed 5 bases, with 14 bases lying between them. In DNA form, the CDR3 reads TGTGCCATCAGTGAAGTCGGTGGTTGGAACGAGCAGTACTTC. Translated: CAISEVGGWNEQYF.

The V gene is TRBV14, the J gene TRBJ1-1; D is unclear. The V end was cut by 4 bases, the J end by 5 bases, with 11 bases between. The CDR3 is made up of 13 amino acids. Germline V gene sequence: CDR1 SGHDN, CDR2 FVKESK. CDR3 region: CASSLTRRTEAFF. The CDR3 DNA reads as TGTGCCAGCAGCCTGACCCGAAGGACTGAAGCTTTCTTT.

The sample holds a few counts of this clone. This chain joins TRBV5-4 and TRBJ2-3, with D perhaps matching TRBD1 (5 bases). Germline CDR1 and CDR2: SGHNT and YYREEE (reference sequence). This CDR3 has 13 amino acids. Trimming left V 1 base short and J 4 bases short, with 7 bases between. DNA of the CDR3: TGTGCCAGCAGCTTGCAGGGTTCAGATACGCAGTATTTT. It is translated as CASSLQGSDTQYF.

The rearrangement uses TRBV6-6 and TRBJ1-1; D may be TRBD1 (5 bases). The CDR3 runs 13 residues. Germline assignment: CDR1 MNHNY and CDR2 SVGAGI (reference sequence). Deletions cut 7 bases from V and 1 base from J, with 10 bases between. The CDR3, as DNA: TGTGCCAGCATGGACACTCAGAACACTGAAGCTTTCTTT. It yields the protein CASMDTQNTEAFF.

The chain combines TRBV4-2 with TRBJ1-1; no reliable D call. From germline, CDR1 is LGHNA and CDR2 YNFKEQ. The CDR3 spans 14 residues. V shed 5 bases and J shed 3 bases, with 13 bases lying between them. CDR3 in amino acids: CASSFGAGDTEAFF. CDR3 nucleotide sequence: TGTGCCAGCAGCTTTGGAGCCGGGGACACTGAAGCTTTCTTT.

J is TRBJ1-1 and V is TRBV6-1, with TRBD1 matching over 8 bases. The CDR3 is 15 amino acids. Germline assignment: CDR1 MNHNS and CDR2 SASEGT. The ends lost 5 bases at V and 0 bases at J; junction bases unmatched: 5. Written as DNA, the CDR3 is TGTGCCAGCAGTCACCTACAGGGGGTGAACACTGAAGCTTTCTTT. Protein: CASSHLQGVNTEAFF.

J is TRBJ2-1 and V is TRBV6-5; 9 nucleotides match TRBD1. The CDR3 consists of 15 residues. Germline V gene lookup returns CDR1 MNHEY and CDR2 SVGAGI. Unmatched junction bases numbered 5, after V lost 5 bases and J lost 3 bases. DNA for the CDR3: TGTGCCAGCAGTCTCGGGACAGGGTTCTACAATGAGCAGTTCTTC. Its translation is CASSLGTGFYNEQFF.

The V and J genes are TRBV30 and TRBJ1-3; tentatively, D is TRBD1 (6 bases). Germline CDR1 GTSNPN, CDR2 SVGIG (reference sequence). This CDR3 spans 16 amino acids. V lost 5 bases, J lost 1 base, and 18 bases lay in between. The DNA of the CDR3 is TGTGCCTGGCATCCGGGACACTTGACATCTGGAAACACCATATATTTT. It is translated as CAWHPGHLTSGNTIYF.

The chain carries TRBV14 and TRBJ2-5, with TRBD2 identical over 9 bases. The junction had 7 bases not matched to a gene; V was cut back by 4 bases and J by 1 base. CDR1 and CDR2 (germline): SGHDN, FVKESK. The CDR3 sequence is 16 residues long. The CDR3 DNA is TGTGCCAGCAGCCCTGGTAGCGGGAGTCTCCAAGAGACCCAGTACTTC. Amino acid sequence: CASSPGSGSLQETQYF.

This chain uses TRBV5-1 with TRBJ2-7; 11 bases fit TRBD2. In germline, CDR1 is SGHRS, CDR2 YFSETQ. The CDR3 loop spans 16 amino acids. The V and J ends lost 4 bases and 4 bases, in that order; junction bases with no gene match: 10. The CDR3 loop reads CASSPYTLAGEYEQYF. CDR3 in DNA: TGCGCCAGCAGCCCGTACACACTAGCGGGAGAATACGAGCAGTACTTC.